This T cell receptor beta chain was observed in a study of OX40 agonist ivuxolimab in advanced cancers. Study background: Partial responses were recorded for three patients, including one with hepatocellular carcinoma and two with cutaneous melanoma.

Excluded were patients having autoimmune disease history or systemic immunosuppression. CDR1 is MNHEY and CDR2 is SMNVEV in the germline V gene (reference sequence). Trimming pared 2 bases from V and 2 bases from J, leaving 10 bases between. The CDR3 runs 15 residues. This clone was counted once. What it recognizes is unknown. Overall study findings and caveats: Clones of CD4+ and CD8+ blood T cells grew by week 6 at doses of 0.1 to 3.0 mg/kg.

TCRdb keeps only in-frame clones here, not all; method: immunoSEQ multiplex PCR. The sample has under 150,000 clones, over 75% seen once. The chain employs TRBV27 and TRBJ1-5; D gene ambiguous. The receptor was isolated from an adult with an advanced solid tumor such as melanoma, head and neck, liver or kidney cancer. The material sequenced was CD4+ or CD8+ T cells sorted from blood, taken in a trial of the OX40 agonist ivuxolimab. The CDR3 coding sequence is TGTGCCAGCAGTTTAAGGGTCTGGGGCAATCAGCCCCAGCATTTT. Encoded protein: CASSLRVWGNQPQHF.